Listed below are T cell receptor beta chains from one sample, sequenced in a study of T cells in localized non-small cell lung cancer. Measured with immunoSEQ multiplex PCR; TCRdb has only the in-frame clones, and not every one. The sample has approximately 17,000 clones, about four fifths seen once; the top ten hold under 40%. The sample consisted of peripheral blood, taken before any cancer treatment. The receptor source for this set is a male donor aged 60 or over with stage I lung adenocarcinoma. The CDR3 runs from the conserved cysteine through the conserved F or W. The D gene is left open where the match is weak. Not all rows give a size; the values are once, few, many and, for expanded clones, a class.

cdr3_length	j_call	v_call	d_call	clone_size	cdr3_nt	cdr3_aa
11	TRBJ1-1	TRBV6-1	.	.	TGTGCCAGCCTGTTGGGGCCTGAAGCTTTCTTT	CASLLGPEAFF
12	TRBJ2-7	TRBV18	.	.	TGTGCCAGCTCACCACCAGGTAACGAGCAGTACTTC	CASSPPGNEQYF
16	TRBJ1-5	TRBV7-9	.	.	TGTGCCAGCAGCTTAGAGGGGACGGCGAGCAATCAGCCCCAGCATTTT	CASSLEGTASNQPQHF
13	TRBJ1-1	TRBV6-1	.	.	TGTGCCAGCAGGGACCCGGCCCCCACTGAAGCTTTCTTT	CASRDPAPTEAFF
12	TRBJ2-3	TRBV10-3	.	.	TGTGCCATCGGGCCCTTCACAGATACGCAGTATTTT	CAIGPFTDTQYF
13	TRBJ1-1	TRBV11-1	.	.	TGTGCCAGCAGTTCCCACTACCGGGGTGAAGCTTTCTTT	CASSSHYRGEAFF
14	TRBJ2-3	TRBV27	.	.	TGTGCCAGCAGCTACCGAAGGGGGGCAGATACGCAGTATTTT	CASSYRRGADTQYF
11	TRBJ2-2	TRBV27	.	.	TGTGCCAGCAGCGGGACCGGGGAGCTGTTTTTT	CASSGTGELFF
14	TRBJ2-2	TRBV6-5	.	.	TGTGCCAGCAGTTACGGTTGGGGAACCGGGGAGCTGTTTTTT	CASSYGWGTGELFF
14	TRBJ1-4	TRBV9	.	.	TGTGCCAGCAGCGTAGACGGGGAGTATGAAAAACTGTTTTTT	CASSVDGEYEKLFF
15	TRBJ1-5	TRBV11-2	TRBD1	few	TGTGCCAGCAGCCAGGGACAGAATAGCAATCAGCCCCAGCATTTT	CASSQGQNSNQPQHF
12	TRBJ2-1	TRBV28	.	.	TGTGCCAGCAGTTTAATTTTGGATGAGCAGTTCTTC	CASSLILDEQFF
15	TRBJ2-3	TRBV2	TRBD2	.	TGTGCCAGCAGAGCCACTAGCGGGGGGGCAGATACGCAGTATTTT	CASRATSGGADTQYF
15	TRBJ2-3	TRBV6-4	TRBD2	.	TGTGCCAGCAGTGGGACTAGCGGGGGCACAGATACGCAGTATTTT	CASSGTSGGTDTQYF
13	TRBJ2-3	TRBV19	.	few	TGTGCCAGTAGTATCCAGGGAAGGAATACGCAGTATTTT	CASSIQGRNTQYF
14	TRBJ2-5	TRBV5-4	.	few	TGTGCCAGCAGCTTGGGAAACACAAGGGGGACCCAGTACTTC	CASSLGNTRGTQYF
15	TRBJ2-5	TRBV2	TRBD1	once	TGTGCCAGCAGTGTGCGACAGGGGGGGAAGGAGACCCAGTACTTC	CASSVRQGGKETQYF
15	TRBJ2-2	TRBV10-3	.	few	TGTGCCATCAGTGAGTTTATAGGGAGGACCGGGGAGCTGTTTTTT	CAISEFIGRTGELFF
18	TRBJ2-4	TRBV10-2	TRBD2	.	TGCGCCAGCAGTGGACGAATTAGCGGGAGTGAGACCAAAAACATTCAGTACTTC	CASSGRISGSETKNIQYF
15	TRBJ2-3	TRBV5-1	.	.	TGCGCCAGCAGCTTGGGCGGGGGCCCCACAGATACGCAGTATTTT	CASSLGGGPTDTQYF
15	TRBJ1-5	TRBV11-2	.	.	TGTGCCAGCAGCTTAGAGGCAGGAGACCATCAGCCCCAGCATTTT	CASSLEAGDHQPQHF
16	TRBJ1-2	TRBV5-1	TRBD1	.	TGCGCCAGCAGCCCTAGCCCGGGACAGGTTAACTATGGCTACACCTTC	CASSPSPGQVNYGYTF
12	TRBJ1-1	TRBV28	.	once	TGTGCCAGCAGTTTATCCCTGGGTGAAGCTTTCTTT	CASSLSLGEAFF
14	TRBJ2-5	TRBV6-1	TRBD1	.	TGTGCCAGCAGTGCGGACAGGGGTTTAGAGACCCAGTACTTC	CASSADRGLETQYF
16	TRBJ2-7	TRBV4-2	TRBD1	.	TGTGCCAGCAGCCAATCACAGGGGGCCTCCATCCACGAGCAGTACTTC	CASSQSQGASIHEQYF
13	TRBJ2-4	TRBV30	.	few	TGTGCCTGGAGTGTCCTCGACCGAGACATTCAGTACTTC	CAWSVLDRDIQYF
15	TRBJ2-1	TRBV7-9	TRBD2	few	TGTGCCAGCAGCTTTAGGACTAGCGGCCACAATGAGCAGTTCTTC	CASSFRTSGHNEQFF
15	TRBJ1-2	TRBV9	TRBD1	.	TGTGCCAGCAGCACCCGGGGACAGCTACTATATGGCTACACCTTC	CASSTRGQLLYGYTF
14	TRBJ1-1	TRBV28	.	.	TGTGCCAGCAGCCCGGACGGACCGAACACTGAAGCTTTCTTT	CASSPDGPNTEAFF
13	TRBJ1-1	TRBV7-2	TRBD1	.	TGTGCCAGCAGCGTCTACTCGACAGGGGAAGCTTTCTTT	CASSVYSTGEAFF
14	TRBJ1-1	TRBV7-6	.	.	TGTGCCAGCAGCTCGGAAGGGATGAACACTGAAGCTTTCTTT	CASSSEGMNTEAFF
14	TRBJ2-3	TRBV7-9	.	.	TGTGCCAGCAGCTCCAAGATAGCCACAGATACGCAGTATTTT	CASSSKIATDTQYF
13	TRBJ2-7	TRBV7-3	.	.	TGCGCCAGCAGCCAACCAGGGTCAGACGAGCAGTACTTC	CASSQPGSDEQYF
11	TRBJ1-1	TRBV30	.	.	TGTGCCTGGGCTCCGGGGGTGGAAGCTTTCTTT	CAWAPGVEAFF
12	TRBJ2-3	TRBV7-2	.	.	TGTGCCAGCAGGTTAGGCACAGATACGCAGTATTTT	CASRLGTDTQYF
15	TRBJ1-5	TRBV19	TRBD1	.	TGTGCCAGTAGTATAAGACAGGGGGGCAATCAGCCCCAGCATTTT	CASSIRQGGNQPQHF
18	TRBJ2-4	TRBV4-1	.	.	TGCGCCAGCAGCCCCGACGTATGGGGGGGGCGGGACAAAAACATTCAGTACTTC	CASSPDVWGGRDKNIQYF
16	TRBJ2-3	TRBV9	TRBD2	.	TGTGCCAGCAGCGCGGGAGGGCGGGGGGACACAGATACGCAGTATTTT	CASSAGGRGDTDTQYF
13	TRBJ1-1	TRBV6-5	.	.	TGTGCCAGCAGTCCGACAGTGAGGGAGAGAGCTTTCTTT	CASSPTVRERAFF
15	TRBJ1-1	TRBV5-1	TRBD1	once	TGCGCCAGCCGTTTGACAGGGCCTCGAAACACTGAAGCTTTCTTT	CASRLTGPRNTEAFF